This is a list of T cell receptor beta chains from one sample in a study of T cell changes during pregnancy in multiple sclerosis. Method: immunoSEQ multiplex PCR; TCRdb's copy keeps in-frame clones and lacks some. Among about 100,000 clones listed, 75% to 95% were seen once. The material was peripheral blood, obtained in the second trimester of pregnancy. The receptors originated from a female donor with multiple sclerosis, enrolled in a pregnancy study. CDR3s include the opening cysteine and the closing phenylalanine or tryptophan. A D gene is named only where the DNA matches it firmly. Rows may omit the clone size; those that give it use once, few, many or a size class.

v_call,clone_size,d_call,j_call,cdr3_aa,cdr3_nt
TRBV13,.,TRBD2,TRBJ2-3,CASSNEASGARDTQYF,TGTGCCAGCAGCAATGAGGCTAGCGGGGCGCGAGATACGCAGTATTTT
TRBV6-5,once,TRBD2,TRBJ2-7,CASSPGTSGYEQYF,TGTGCCAGCAGTCCCGGGACTAGCGGTTACGAGCAGTACTTC
TRBV4-1,.,TRBD1,TRBJ2-7,CASSQSGTGGYEQYF,TGCGCCAGCAGCCAGTCCGGGACAGGGGGCTACGAGCAGTACTTC
TRBV9,.,.,TRBJ2-5,CASSVATGGSSSNQETQYF,TGTGCCAGCAGCGTAGCTACTGGGGGGAGCAGCAGCAACCAAGAGACCCAGTACTTC
TRBV27,.,TRBD2,TRBJ2-2,CASSPRSLAGVNTGELFF,TGTGCCAGCAGTCCCCGTAGTCTAGCGGGAGTAAACACCGGGGAGCTGTTTTTT
TRBV2,once,TRBD1,TRBJ1-5,CASSEFRGQQPQHF,TGTGCCAGCAGTGAATTTAGGGGGCAACAGCCCCAGCATTTT
TRBV6-1,.,TRBD2,TRBJ2-1,CASREREGNEQFF,TGTGCCAGCAGAGAGCGGGAAGGGAATGAGCAGTTCTTC
TRBV2,.,TRBD2,TRBJ2-3,CASTLGLAGGTDTQYF,TGTGCCAGCACGCTTGGACTAGCGGGGGGCACAGATACGCAGTATTTT
TRBV27,.,TRBD1,TRBJ2-7,CASSYLQGSHSYEQYF,TGTGCCAGCAGCTACTTACAGGGGTCCCATTCCTACGAGCAGTACTTC
TRBV28,.,.,TRBJ2-7,CASSPLRYEQYF,TGTGCCAGCAGCCCTCTTCGCTACGAGCAGTACTTC
TRBV15,.,.,TRBJ2-5,CATSPEKLDGRETQYF,TGTGCCACCAGCCCAGAGAAACTAGATGGTCGGGAGACCCAGTACTTC
TRBV6-5,.,TRBD1,TRBJ2-7,CASRFQGAKGEQYF,TGTGCCAGCAGGTTTCAGGGGGCTAAGGGCGAGCAGTACTTC
TRBV5-1,.,TRBD1,TRBJ1-2,CASSTTGTSLYGYTF,TGCGCCAGCAGCACGACAGGGACCTCGCTCTATGGCTACACCTTC
TRBV5-4,.,.,TRBJ2-1,CASSLMSGGSYNEQFF,TGTGCCAGCAGCTTGATGTCCGGAGGGTCCTACAATGAGCAGTTCTTC
TRBV28,.,TRBD1,TRBJ2-7,CASDPGQRHLPEQYF,TGTGCCAGCGACCCGGGACAGCGACATCTCCCCGAGCAGTACTTC
TRBV9,.,.,TRBJ1-2,CASSVAGGYTF,TGTGCCAGCAGCGTAGCGGGTGGCTACACCTTC
TRBV19,.,.,TRBJ2-6,CASSTQGGANVLTF,TGTGCCAGTAGTACCCAGGGGGGGGCCAACGTCCTGACTTTC
TRBV5-6,.,TRBD2,TRBJ2-2,CASSLAGLANTGELFF,TGTGCCAGCAGCTTAGCAGGACTAGCGAACACCGGGGAGCTGTTTTTT
TRBV7-3,.,TRBD2,TRBJ2-5,CASSLGSGLAGGETQYF,TGTGCCAGCAGCTTAGGATCAGGACTAGCGGGTGGAGAGACCCAGTACTTC
TRBV27,once,TRBD1,TRBJ1-4,CASSLGTATNEKLFF,TGTGCCAGCAGTTTGGGGACAGCAACTAATGAAAAACTGTTTTTT
TRBV5-3,.,.,TRBJ2-5,CARSWGPMSRVETQYF,TGTGCCAGAAGCTGGGGGCCTATGTCTAGAGTAGAGACCCAGTACTTC
TRBV18,.,TRBD2,TRBJ2-3,CASSPRSASGADTQYF,TGTGCCAGCTCACCACGGTCCGCTAGCGGGGCAGATACGCAGTATTTT
TRBV6-5,once,TRBD1,TRBJ2-1,CASSRDSIWFF,TGTGCCAGCAGTAGGGACAGTATTTGGTTCTTC
TRBV29-1,.,TRBD1,TRBJ1-1,CSVETGITEAFF,TGCAGCGTAGAGACAGGGATAACTGAAGCTTTCTTT
TRBV28,.,.,TRBJ1-3,CASSPILSTRSVTIYF,TGTGCCAGCAGCCCTATCCTCTCGACACGGTCCGTCACCATATATTTT
TRBV7-8,.,TRBD2,TRBJ2-7,CASSLAHAGASAYEQYF,TGTGCCAGCAGCTTAGCGCACGCGGGAGCAAGCGCCTACGAGCAGTACTTC
TRBV28,few,.,TRBJ1-2,CASSLGGRQQYGYTF,TGTGCCAGCAGTTTGGGGGGTCGACAGCAATATGGCTACACCTTC
TRBV28,.,.,TRBJ2-1,CASTYYNEQFF,TGTGCCAGTACATACTACAATGAGCAGTTCTTC
TRBV4-1,.,TRBD2,TRBJ2-7,CASSQEESAGGYEQYF,TGCGCCAGCAGCCAAGAAGAATCAGCGGGAGGGTACGAGCAGTACTTC
TRBV7-9,.,.,TRBJ1-1,CASSFAGLNTEAFF,TGTGCCAGCAGCTTCGCGGGACTCAACACTGAAGCTTTCTTT
TRBV28,few,.,TRBJ2-7,CASRSRPYEQYF,TGTGCCAGCAGAAGCAGGCCCTACGAGCAGTACTTC
TRBV7-9,.,.,TRBJ2-1,CASSPRVLPFNEQFF,TGTGCCAGCAGCCCAAGAGTACTACCGTTCAATGAGCAGTTCTTC
TRBV18,.,.,TRBJ2-6,CASSPSRGAGANVLTF,TGTGCCAGCTCACCCTCCAGGGGCGCTGGGGCCAACGTCCTGACTTTC
TRBV28,.,.,TRBJ1-2,CASSSGGTNYGYTF,TGTGCCAGCAGTTCCGGCGGTACTAACTATGGCTACACCTTC
TRBV7-9,.,.,TRBJ2-7,CASSLSVYEQYF,TGTGCCAGCAGCCTATCCGTCTACGAGCAGTACTTC
TRBV23-1,.,TRBD1,TRBJ2-5,CASTGTGGGETQYF,TGCGCCAGCACCGGGACAGGGGGCGGAGAGACCCAGTACTTC
TRBV5-5,.,.,TRBJ1-1,CASSRRRGAGTEAFF,TGTGCCAGCAGCCGCCGCAGGGGAGCGGGGACTGAAGCTTTCTTT
TRBV19,.,TRBD1,TRBJ2-3,CASSSRTGNTDTQYF,TGTGCCAGTAGTAGTCGGACAGGCAACACAGATACGCAGTATTTT
TRBV4-2,.,.,TRBJ1-3,CASSRGGTGNTIYF,TGTGCCAGCAGCCGGGGGGGGACTGGAAACACCATATATTTT
TRBV6-5,.,.,TRBJ2-1,CASTATSREQFF,TGTGCCAGTACCGCGACTAGTAGGGAGCAGTTCTTC
TRBV19,.,TRBD1,TRBJ2-7,CASRPGQGIYEQYF,TGTGCCAGTAGGCCGGGACAGGGGATCTACGAGCAGTACTTC
TRBV7-2,.,TRBD2,TRBJ2-7,CASSLVKLGSGRAEQYF,TGTGCCAGCAGCTTAGTGAAGTTGGGTAGCGGGAGGGCCGAGCAGTACTTC
TRBV5-4,.,.,TRBJ2-7,CASSWGGRYEQYF,TGTGCCAGCAGCTGGGGGGGGCGGTACGAGCAGTACTTC
TRBV29-1,many,TRBD1,TRBJ1-4,CSVGGGNEKLFF,TGCAGCGTTGGAGGGGGCAATGAAAAACTGTTTTTT
TRBV19,.,.,TRBJ2-2,CASRSGNANTGELFF,TGTGCCAGTAGGAGCGGTAACGCGAACACCGGGGAGCTGTTTTTT
TRBV29-1,.,.,TRBJ2-1,CSVDGDFLNNEQFF,TGCAGCGTTGATGGGGACTTTTTAAACAATGAGCAGTTCTTC
TRBV29-1,.,TRBD1,TRBJ2-7,CSVEIDRGVYEQYF,TGCAGCGTTGAAATTGACAGGGGTGTCTACGAGCAGTACTTC
TRBV5-1,once,TRBD2,TRBJ2-7,CASSEGTSGPYEQYF,TGCGCCAGCAGCGAGGGGACTAGCGGGCCTTACGAGCAGTACTTC
TRBV15,.,.,TRBJ1-1,CATSARDRGDTEAFF,TGTGCCACCAGCGCTCGGGACCGGGGGGACACTGAAGCTTTCTTT
TRBV5-6,once,TRBD1,TRBJ2-7,CASNPNRGRGEQYF,TGTGCCAGCAATCCAAACAGGGGGCGCGGAGAGCAGTACTTC
TRBV6-6,.,.,TRBJ2-7,CASMISAREEQYF,TGTGCCAGCATGATTTCTGCCCGTGAGGAGCAGTACTTC
TRBV6-5,.,TRBD1,TRBJ1-4,CASRQGAGQNEKLFF,TGTGCCAGCAGACAGGGGGCAGGCCAGAATGAAAAACTGTTTTTT
TRBV18,.,TRBD2,TRBJ2-3,CASSPLAGGTDTQYF,TGTGCCAGCTCGCCTCTAGCGGGTGGGACAGATACGCAGTATTTT